This TCR beta chain was identified during a study of T-cell reconstitution after alpha-beta-depleted transplantation in children. General study points: Hyperexpanded clones declined; after one year, newly produced T cells mostly supplied diversity. Several hundred expanded graft clones reportedly gave rise to the alpha-beta T cells present about two months after transplant.

This clonotype has only a few counts. Its antigen is not identified. Unique molecular identifiers tagged the TCRbeta library. TCRdb re-derived calls from the PCR reads in MiXCR, one entry per CDR3 protein. The repertoire holds about a million distinct CDR3 sequences, with around 30% as singletons. Germline-derived CDR1 and CDR2 are SGHRS and YFSETQ. The trim removed 2 bases at V and 5 bases at J, leaving 9 bases unmatched. This CDR3 has 15 amino acids. The specimen comprised PBMCs, mostly from graft donor cells, sampled 360 days after TCRalphabeta/CD19-depleted stem cell transplant. The chain carries TRBV5-1 and TRBJ2-7, with 8 bases identical to TRBD2. The receptor comes from a boy younger than two who had a stem cell transplant for SCID, so the T cells may come from the graft donor. The CDR3 loop is CASSLTGGPVNEQYF. CDR3 nucleotides: TGCGCCAGCAGCTTAACGGGGGGGCCGGTTAACGAGCAGTACTTC.